This TCR beta chain was sequenced in a study of T cell repertoires in ileal Crohn's disease. Study-level information: About half of patients got postoperative therapy: some 11 thiopurines, around 20 anti-TNF.

About this clone: The same CDR3 arises from other DNA sequences in this sample as well.

Per sample, approximately 540 nanograms of biopsy DNA were TCRB immunosequenced. Measured with immunoSEQ multiplex PCR; TCRdb has only the in-frame clones, and not every one. Of about 14,000 clones detected, about three quarters appear once; the ten largest clones hold around 4.5%. Germline V gene data show CDR1 as LNHDA and CDR2 as SQIVND (reference sequence). V lost 3 bases to trimming and J lost 4 bases, with 6 bases between them. The CDR3 covers 12 residues. The sequencing input was ileal tissue. The chain joins TRBV19 to TRBJ1-2; D is uncertain. This TCR derives from an adult with Crohn's disease. The CDR3 bases are TGTGCCAGTAGTATCCGTAGCTATGGCTACACCTTC. This codes for CASSIRSYGYTF. Together with reference TRBV19 and TRBJ1-2, the CDR3 gives the full variable domain: DGGITQSPKYLFRKEGQNVTLSCEQNLNHDAMYWYRQDPGQGLRLIYYSQIVNDFQKGDIAEGYSVSREKKESFPLTVTSAQKNPTAFYLCASSIRSYGYTFGSGTRLTVV.